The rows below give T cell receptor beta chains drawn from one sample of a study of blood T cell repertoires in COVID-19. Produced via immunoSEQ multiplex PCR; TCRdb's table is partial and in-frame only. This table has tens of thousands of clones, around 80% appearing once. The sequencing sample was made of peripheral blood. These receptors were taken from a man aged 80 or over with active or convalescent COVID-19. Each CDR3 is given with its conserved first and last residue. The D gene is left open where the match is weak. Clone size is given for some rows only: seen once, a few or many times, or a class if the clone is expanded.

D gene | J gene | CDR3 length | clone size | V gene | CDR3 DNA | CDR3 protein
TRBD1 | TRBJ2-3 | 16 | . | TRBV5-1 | TGCGCCAGCAGCTTAACGACAGGGGGCGCAACAGATACGCAGTATTTT | CASSLTTGGATDTQYF
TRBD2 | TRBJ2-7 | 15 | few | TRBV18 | TGTGCCAGCTCAGGAACCGGGACTAAACCCTACGAGCAGTACTTC | CASSGTGTKPYEQYF
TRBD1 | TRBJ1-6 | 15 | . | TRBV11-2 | TGTGCCAGCAGGCCTTACAGGGGAGGAAATTCACCCCTCCACTTT | CASRPYRGGNSPLHF
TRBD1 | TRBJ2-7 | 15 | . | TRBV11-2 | TGTGCCAGCAGCTTCCAACAGGGGGCCCCTGGGGAGCAGTACTTC | CASSFQQGAPGEQYF
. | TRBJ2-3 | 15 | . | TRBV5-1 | TGCGCCAGCAGCTTGACCGGGAGATCGACAGATACGCAGTATTTT | CASSLTGRSTDTQYF
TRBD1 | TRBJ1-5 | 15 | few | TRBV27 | TGTGCCAGCAGTTTCGGAGGGACAGGCAATCAGCCCCAGCATTTT | CASSFGGTGNQPQHF
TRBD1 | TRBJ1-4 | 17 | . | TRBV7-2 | TGTGCCAGCAGCTCTGGACAGGGGGCGGACGATAATGAAAAACTGTTTTTT | CASSSGQGADDNEKLFF
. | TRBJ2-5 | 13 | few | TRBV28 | TGTGCCAGCAGTTACAGCGGCGGGGAGACCCAGTACTTC | CASSYSGGETQYF
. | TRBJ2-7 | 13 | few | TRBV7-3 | TGTGCCAGCAGCGCCCAGGTAACGGCCGAGCAGTACTTC | CASSAQVTAEQYF
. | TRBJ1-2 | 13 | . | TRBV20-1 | TGCAGTGCTAGTAGGACAGCTTACTATGGCTACACCTTC | CSASRTAYYGYTF
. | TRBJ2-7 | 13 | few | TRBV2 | TGTGCCACCGGGGGAGTTTGGGAGTCCGAGCAGTACTTC | CATGGVWESEQYF
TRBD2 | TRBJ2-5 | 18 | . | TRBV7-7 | TGTGCTAGCAGCTTACGGGTGGCGGGGGGAGACTTCCAAGAGACCCAGTACTTC | CASSLRVAGGDFQETQYF
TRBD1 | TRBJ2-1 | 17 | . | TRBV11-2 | TGTGCCAGCAGCTCGAGGAGACCGGGACAGGGTGATCATGAGCAGTTCTTC | CASSSRRPGQGDHEQFF
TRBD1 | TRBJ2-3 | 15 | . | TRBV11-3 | TGTGCCAGCAGCTCCGGACAGGAAAACACAGATACGCAGTATTTT | CASSSGQENTDTQYF
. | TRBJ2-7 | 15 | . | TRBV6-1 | TGTGCCAGCAGTGAAGGTCCAGGTCAAACCTACGAGCAGTACTTC | CASSEGPGQTYEQYF
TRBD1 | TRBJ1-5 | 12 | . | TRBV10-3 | TGTGCCATCAGTGGGTCGACAGGGGATAGGGTTTTT | CAISGSTGDRVF
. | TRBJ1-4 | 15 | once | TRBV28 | TGTGCCAGCAGCCCTACAGAAGCAACTAATGAAAAACTGTTTTTT | CASSPTEATNEKLFF
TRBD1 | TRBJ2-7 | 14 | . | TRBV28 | TGTGCCAGCAGGTCGGGACAGGATATCGACGAGCAGTACTTC | CASRSGQDIDEQYF
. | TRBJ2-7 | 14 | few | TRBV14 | TGTGCCAGCAGCCAAGCCGGGAGTATCTACGAGCAGTACTTC | CASSQAGSIYEQYF
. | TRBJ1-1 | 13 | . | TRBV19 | TGTGCCAGTAGTCTGTGGGGGGACACTGAAGCTTTCTTT | CASSLWGDTEAFF
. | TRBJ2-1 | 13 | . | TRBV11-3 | TGTGCCAGCAGCCCAGGGGGGCCGAATGAGCAGTTCTTC | CASSPGGPNEQFF
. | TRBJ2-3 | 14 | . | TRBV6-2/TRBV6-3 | TGTGCCAGCAGTTACGCGGGCGCCGCAGATACGCAGTATTTT | CASSYAGAADTQYF
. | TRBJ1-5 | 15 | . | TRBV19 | TGTGCCAGCCGTGAGGCAGGGCATAGCAATCAGCCCCAGCATTTT | CASREAGHSNQPQHF
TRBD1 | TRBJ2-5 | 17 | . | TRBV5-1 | TGCGCCAGCAGCGTCGGCCCGGGACAGGGGAACGGCGAGACCCAGTACTTC | CASSVGPGQGNGETQYF
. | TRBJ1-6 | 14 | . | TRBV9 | TGTGCCAGCAGCGTAGCGGACAGAAATTCACCCCTCCACTTT | CASSVADRNSPLHF
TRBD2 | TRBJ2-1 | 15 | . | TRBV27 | TGTGCCAGCAGTCCCGGGACTAGCAACTACAATGAGCAGTTCTTC | CASSPGTSNYNEQFF
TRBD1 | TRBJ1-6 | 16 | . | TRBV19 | TGTGCCAGTAGCGCCACAGGGGGCAGCGGTAATTCACCCCTCCACTTT | CASSATGGSGNSPLHF
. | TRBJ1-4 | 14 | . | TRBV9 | TGTGCCAGCAGCGTAGAGGGGTGGGGAGAAAAACTGTTTTTT | CASSVEGWGEKLFF
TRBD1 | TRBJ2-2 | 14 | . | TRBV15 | TGTGCCACCAGCTCGGACAGGGGAGGCGGGGAGCTGTTTTTT | CATSSDRGGGELFF
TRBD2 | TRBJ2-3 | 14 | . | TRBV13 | TGTGCCAGCAGCTTACTAGCGGCAACAGATACGCAGTATTTT | CASSLLAATDTQYF
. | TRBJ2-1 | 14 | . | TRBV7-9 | TGTGCCAGCAGCTTATTCCAACTAGTCGATGAGCAGTTCTTC | CASSLFQLVDEQFF